A selection of T cell receptor beta chains follows, all from one sample in a study of T cells in Graves' hyperthyroidism and ophthalmopathy. TCRdb re-analysed the multiplex PCR reads in MiXCR, keeping a single row per CDR3 protein. The sample yields 300,000 to 500,000 distinct CDR3 sequences, about 15% seen once. The sequenced sample was blood. These receptor sequences come from a young woman with Graves' hyperthyroidism. Both conserved end residues are part of each CDR3. D genes are given only for firm matches. Size tells how often a clone was seen (once, few, many) or the class of an expanded clone, and some rows leave it out.

TRBV20-1	NA	TRBJ2-1	few	CSALREPSYNEQFF	TGCAGTGCTCTCCGGGAGCCCAGCTACAATGAGCAGTTCTTC
TRBV30	NA	TRBJ2-1	many	CAWSKTGHEQFF	TGTGCCTGGAGCAAAACAGGGCATGAGCAGTTCTTC
TRBV28	TRBD1	TRBJ1-6	many	CASSPRDRDYSPLHF	TGTGCCAGCAGTCCAAGGGACAGGGATTATTCACCCCTCCACTTT
TRBV25-1	NA	TRBJ2-1	few	CASIPGDSYNEQFF	TGTGCCAGCATCCCCGGGGATTCCTACAATGAGCAGTTCTTC
TRBV7-3	NA	TRBJ2-1	NA	CASSATGGTNEQFF	TGTGCCAGCAGCGCAACCGGAGGGACCAATGAGCAGTTCTTC
TRBV7-9	NA	TRBJ1-5	few	CASTAGTGSEQPQHF	TGTGCCAGCACCGCGGGGACGGGATCGGAGCAGCCCCAGCATTTT
TRBV28	TRBD1	TRBJ1-2	many	CASSIYRGQRYGYTF	TGTGCCAGCAGTATTTACAGGGGGCAACGCTATGGCTACACCTTC
TRBV24-1	NA	TRBJ2-1	NA	CATSDLRYNNEQFF	TGTGCCACCAGTGATTTAAGGTACAACAATGAGCAGTTCTTC
TRBV7-6	NA	TRBJ2-2	NA	CASSLIGSDSGELFF	TGTGCCAGCAGCTTAATAGGTTCAGATTCCGGGGAGCTGTTTTTT
TRBV12-3/TRBV12-4	TRBD2	TRBJ2-5	many	CASSFRVTSAPRLTQYF	TGTGCCAGCAGTTTTCGCGTGACTAGCGCCCCCCGGCTGACCCAGTACTTC
TRBV12-3/TRBV12-4	NA	TRBJ2-2	many	CASSPQVWSDRELFF	TGTGCCAGCAGCCCACAGGTCTGGTCCGACCGGGAGCTGTTTTTT
TRBV12-3/TRBV12-4	TRBD1	TRBJ1-1	many	CASTLGTGNTEAFF	TGTGCCAGCACTTTAGGGACAGGGAACACTGAAGCTTTCTTT
TRBV6-2/TRBV6-3	TRBD2	TRBJ2-1	few	CASSHSSGRAQFF	TGTGCCAGCAGCCATTCTAGCGGGAGGGCACAGTTCTTC
TRBV7-9	NA	TRBJ2-7	NA	CASSLGGLYEQCF	TGTGCCAGCAGCTTAGGGGGTTTGTACGAGCAGTGCTTC
TRBV12-5	TRBD2	TRBJ2-2	few	CASGLVVAGGGSGELFF	TGTGCTAGTGGTTTGGTAGTAGCGGGAGGAGGGAGCGGGGAGCTGTTTTTT
TRBV12-3/TRBV12-4	TRBD1	TRBJ1-5	many	CASTGDRPQGQPQHF	TGTGCCAGCACGGGGGACAGGCCGCAAGGTCAGCCCCAGCATTTT
TRBV29-1	TRBD2	TRBJ2-1	few	CSAYDDHTSGSKSIHNEQFF	TGCAGCGCTTACGACGACCACACTAGCGGGAGTAAGTCCATCCACAATGAGCAGTTCTTC
TRBV20-1	NA	TRBJ1-1	NA	CSAFGNTEAFF	TGCAGTGCCTTCGGGAACACTGAAGCTTTCTTT
TRBV3-1	NA	TRBJ2-7	NA	CASSQAYATTYEQYF	TGTGCCAGCAGCCAGGCGTACGCAACCACCTACGAGCAGTACTTC
TRBV5-1	TRBD1	TRBJ2-6	NA	CASSPRTGELSGTNVLTF	TGCGCCAGCAGCCCCCGGACAGGGGAACTCTCTGGGACCAACGTCCTGACTTTC
TRBV7-9	TRBD1	TRBJ1-5	many	CASSHDRGSGSNQPQHF	TGTGCCAGCAGCCACGACAGGGGGTCGGGAAGCAATCAGCCCCAGCATTTT
TRBV11-2	NA	TRBJ1-4	many	CASSLDSGGASNEKLFF	TGTGCCAGCAGCTTAGATTCCGGGGGGGCCTCTAATGAAAAACTGTTTTTT
TRBV6-1	TRBD2	TRBJ2-3	NA	CASSTSGSYPDTQYF	TGTGCCAGCAGTACTAGCGGGAGTTACCCAGATACGCAGTATTTT